The next 11 T cell receptor beta chains were all read from a single sample in a study of cytomegalovirus exposure and HLA in healthy donors. The study ran its PCR with 60 Vbeta and 13 Jbeta primers. Clones were read by immunoSEQ multiplex PCR, and TCRdb kept only the in-frame ones, dropping some. The data contain 130,000 or so clones, under 85% of them singletons. Sequenced: PBMCs. These TCRs come from a man between 18 and 29 years old in good health and CMV-seropositive.

This chain uses TRBV14 with TRBJ2-7; TRBD2 aligns across 14 bases. The ends lost 1 base at V and 4 bases at J; junction bases unmatched: 15. Germline V gene lookup returns CDR1 SGHDN and CDR2 FVKESK. The CDR3 runs 20 residues. The CDR3 DNA reads as TGTGCCAGCAGCCAAGCCCTCGGGGGACTAGCGGGAGCCTACGGGTACGAGCAGTACTTC. It translates to CASSQALGGLAGAYGYEQYF.

This chain uses TRBV6-1 with TRBJ1-2; 9 bases agree with TRBD1. CDR3 size: 15 residues. V lost 4 bases, J lost 4 bases, and 7 bases stayed unmatched. The germline V gene has CDR1 MNHNS and CDR2 SASEGT. The CDR3 loop is CASSVNRGQAYGYTF. CDR3 nucleotide sequence: TGTGCCAGCAGTGTTAACAGGGGGCAGGCCTATGGCTACACCTTC.

The V gene is TRBV5-1, the J gene TRBJ2-7; perhaps TRBD1 as D (5 bases). Trimming removed 4 bases from V and 6 bases from J, with 11 bases in between. CDR3 size: 12 residues. CDR1 SGHRS and CDR2 YFSETQ come from the germline V gene. CDR3 DNA: TGCGCCAGCAGCCCGGTAGGGGCCGAGCAGTACTTC. Encoded protein: CASSPVGAEQYF.

The J gene is TRBJ2-6, the V gene TRBV5-4; D gene unclear. Trimming shortened V by 1 base and J by 4 bases, and 3 bases separated the two germline ends. CDR1 and CDR2 (germline): SGHNT, YYREEE (reference sequence). CDR3 length: 13 amino acids. The CDR3 sequence: CASSLTGANVLTF. Written as DNA, the CDR3 is TGTGCCAGCAGCTTGACAGGGGCCAACGTCCTGACTTTC.

The chain is built from TRBV30 and TRBJ2-7, with 11 bases lining up with TRBD2. The germline V gene encodes CDR1 GTSNPN and CDR2 SVGIG (reference sequence). Trimming at V came to 4 bases and at J to 6 bases, leaving 8 bases not matched to a gene. This CDR3 is built from 14 residues. The CDR3: CAWKTSGRAREQYF. In DNA, the CDR3 is TGTGCCTGGAAAACTAGCGGGAGAGCTCGCGAGCAGTACTTC.

The genes are TRBV28 and TRBJ2-2; no definite D call. The CDR3 is 13 amino acids. CDR1 is MDHEN, CDR2 SYDVKM, per germline. V gave up 6 bases and J gave up 2 bases, with 7 bases separating them. The CDR3 protein is CASRAQNTGELFF. In DNA, the CDR3 is TGTGCCAGCAGGGCTCAAAACACCGGGGAGCTGTTTTTT.

This chain joins TRBV13 and TRBJ2-7; perhaps TRBD2 as D (5 bases). V gave up 5 bases and J gave up 0 bases, with 5 bases separating them. There are 12 residues in the CDR3. Germline V lookup: CDR1 PRHDT, CDR2 FYEKMQ (reference sequence). The CDR3 spells CASSGSSYEQYF. Here the CDR3 DNA reads TGTGCCAGCAGCGGGAGCTCCTACGAGCAGTACTTC. The full variable domain, rest sourced from reference TRBV13 and TRBJ2-7, is AAGVIQSPRHLIKEKRETATLKCYPIPRHDTVYWYQQGPGQDPQFLISFYEKMQSDKGSIPDRFSAQQFSDYHSELNMSSLELGDSALYFCASSGSSYEQYFGPGTRLTVT.

This CDR3 is CASSYQGGNGYTF. In DNA form, the CDR3 reads TGTGCCAGCAGCTACCAGGGTGGTAATGGCTACACCTTC. V usage is TRBV11-2 and J usage is TRBJ1-2; tentatively, D is TRBD1 (5 bases). Looked up from germline, CDR1 is SGHAT and CDR2 is FQNNGV. CDR3 length: 13 residues. Trimming removed 4 bases at V and 6 bases at J, with 12 bases between. Full variable domain (rest looked up from reference TRBV11-2 and TRBJ1-2): EAGVAQSPRYKIIEKRQSVAFWCNPISGHATLYWYQQILGQGPKLLIQFQNNGVVDDSQLPKDRFSAERLKGVDSTLKIQPAKLEDSAVYLCASSYQGGNGYTFGSGTRLTVV.

The DNA of the CDR3 is TGTGCCACCAGCAGGTACGGGGGGAATGGCTACACCTTC. The encoded protein is CATSRYGGNGYTF. The V gene is TRBV15, the J gene TRBJ1-2; a weak D match, TRBD1 (5 bases). In germline, CDR1 is LNHNV, CDR2 YYDKDF (reference sequence). Trimming took 3 bases from V and 6 from J, leaving 11 bases between them. There are 13 residues in the CDR3.

V is TRBV7-2 and J is TRBJ2-7; D remains ambiguous. This CDR3 spans 15 amino acids. Trimming cost V 4 bases and J 6 bases, with 19 bases left between them. Germline assignment: CDR1 SGHTA and CDR2 FQGNSA. The CDR3 sequence is CASSSPRRAIREQYF. The CDR3 nucleotides are TGTGCCAGCAGCTCCCCTCGTCGAGCGATTCGCGAGCAGTACTTC.

The chain couples TRBV10-2 to TRBJ2-1; D perhaps matches TRBD1 (5 bases). This CDR3 has 14 amino acids. V lost 3 bases, J lost 7 bases, and 13 bases lay in between. Germline V lookup: CDR1 WSHSY, CDR2 SAAADI. In nucleotides, the CDR3 is TGCGCCAGCAGTGATGATGGGGCAGCTAATGAGCAGTTCTTC. Residues: CASSDDGAANEQFF.